This record covers a single T cell receptor beta chain. Its antigen is currently unknown. Naive CD8 populations comprised CD45RO-negative cells positively selected for CCR7, excluding terminally differentiated effector memory CD45RA+ cells. This sample is part of a study of shared clonotypes between healthy human individuals. Study results and caveats: It was observed that 5% to 6% of naive CD4 clonotypes were shared across a handful of donors. Sequencing depth was expected to affect clonotype sharing among donors.

V was pared by 2 bases and J by 4 bases, with 3 bases of the junction left unmatched. Looked up from germline, CDR1 is PRHDT and CDR2 is FYEKMQ (reference sequence). The CDR3 loop spans 15 amino acids. Clones were sequenced by immunoSEQ multiplex PCR, and TCRdb holds only the in-frame ones, with some missing. The table includes 550,000 to 750,000 clones, 92% detected once. Specimen: naive CD8+ T cells sorted from blood. V gene TRBV13 combines with J gene TRBJ1-4; the match to TRBD1 covers 8 bases. The origin of this receptor is a man aged 30-40 years in good health. CDR3 DNA sequence: TGTGCCAGCAGCTTAAGGGGACAGGATAATGAAAAACTGTTTTTT. The encoded protein is CASSLRGQDNEKLFF.